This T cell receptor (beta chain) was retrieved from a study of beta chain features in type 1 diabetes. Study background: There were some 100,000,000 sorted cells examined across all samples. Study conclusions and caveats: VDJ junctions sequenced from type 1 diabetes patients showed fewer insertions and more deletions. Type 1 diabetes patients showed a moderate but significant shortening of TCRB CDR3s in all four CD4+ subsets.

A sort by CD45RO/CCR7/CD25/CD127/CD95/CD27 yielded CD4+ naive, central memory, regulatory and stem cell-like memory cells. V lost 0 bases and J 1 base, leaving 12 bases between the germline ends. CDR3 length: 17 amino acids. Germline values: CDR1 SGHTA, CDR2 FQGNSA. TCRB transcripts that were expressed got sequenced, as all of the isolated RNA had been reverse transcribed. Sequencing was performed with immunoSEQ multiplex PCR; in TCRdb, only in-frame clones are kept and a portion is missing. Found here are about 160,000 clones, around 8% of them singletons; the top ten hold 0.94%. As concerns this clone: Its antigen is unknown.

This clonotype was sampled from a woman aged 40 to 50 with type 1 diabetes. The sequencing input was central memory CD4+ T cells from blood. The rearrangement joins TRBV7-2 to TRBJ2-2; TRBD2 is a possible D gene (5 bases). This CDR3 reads CASSLAKGRGNTGELFF. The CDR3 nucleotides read TGTGCCAGCAGCTTAGCGAAAGGTCGGGGGAACACCGGGGAGCTGTTTTTT.